The present T cell receptor beta chain was sequenced within a study of T cell responses to AZD1222 COVID-19 vaccine. The length of the CDR3 is 15 residues. V gave up 0 bases and J gave up 1 base, with 7 bases separating them. Germline CDR1 reads SGHAT; CDR2 reads FQNNGV. Method: immunoSEQ multiplex PCR; TCRdb's copy keeps in-frame clones and lacks some. The sample consists of some 39,000 clones, 80% to 95% of them appearing once. This clonotype originated in an adult who received the AZD1222 COVID-19 vaccine. The genes are TRBV11-2 and TRBJ1-3; D gene ambiguous. The input for sequencing was peripheral blood, taken 28 days after the second AZD1222 dose. The CDR3, as DNA: TGTGCCAGCAGCTTAGAACGATGGTCTGGAAACACCATATATTTT. It specifies CASSLERWSGNTIYF.